This T cell receptor beta chain was documented in a study of radiotherapy plus CTLA-4 blockade in lung cancer. The assay was immunoSEQ multiplex PCR, and TCRdb's table has in-frame clones only and misses some. In the table there are roughly 80,000 clones, around 79% of which are singletons. The clonotype was recovered from a human donor with non-small cell lung cancer who had a partial response to radiotherapy plus ipilimumab. Some clones in this sample may be carry-over from other donors' samples. The sample here was peripheral blood, taken from a patient treated with radiotherapy plus ipilimumab.

The CDR3 DNA reads as TGTGCCAGCTCACGTGGGACAGCGACTTTGGGCTACACCTTC. Residues: CASSRGTATLGYTF. The genes are TRBV18 and TRBJ1-2; the match to TRBD1 covers 7 bases. V was pared by 4 bases and J by 8 bases, with 10 bases of the junction left unmatched. Germline V gene lookup returns CDR1 KGHSH and CDR2 LQKENI. The CDR3 is 14 amino acids.